Below are 23 T cell receptor beta chains sequenced from a single sample in a study of graft-versus-host responses after intestinal transplantation. Only in-frame clones appear in the TCRdb table, and some are missing; sequencing was by immunoSEQ multiplex PCR. The sample records thousands of clones, 25% to 30% being singletons. CFSE-labeled responder cells (roughly 200,000) were plated with roughly 200,000 irradiated, violet-dye-labeled stimulator cells. Sequences were derived from alloreactive CD8+ T cells from a mixed lymphocyte reaction culture, sampled before intestinal transplant. Noted subset: CFSE-low proliferating T cells sorted from roughly six-day pre-transplant mixed lymphocyte reaction (GvH or HvG direction). The receptors were gathered from a human patient who received an intestinal transplant.

This clone was seen only a few times. V usage is TRBV13 and J usage is TRBJ2-7; D is possibly TRBD2 (5 bases). The germline gives CDR1 PRHDT, CDR2 FYEKMQ (reference sequence). Between the trimmed V and J ends, which lost 4 bases and 2 bases, there was a span of 12 bases. CDR3 length equals 14 residues. CDR3 sequence reads: CASSSRTGAYEQYF. In DNA form, the CDR3 reads TGTGCCAGCAGCTCCAGGACTGGAGCCTACGAGCAGTACTTC.

The chain has TRBV7-2 and TRBJ2-7, with a weak D call TRBD1 (6 bases). V lost 1 base and J 3 bases, leaving 13 bases between the germline ends. CDR1 SGHTA and CDR2 FQGNSA come from the germline V gene. The CDR3 has 15 residues. The DNA for the CDR3 is TGTGCCAGCAGCTTAGGCTCCAGGGGAAGCTACGAGCAGTACTTC. Protein product: CASSLGSRGSYEQYF.

By share, this clone ranks as medium-sized. The chain recombines TRBV27 with TRBJ2-7; 7 bases align to TRBD1. After removal of 1 base from V and 4 bases from J, the junction contained 10 bases not matched to a gene. Germline CDR1 MNHEY, CDR2 SMNVEV (reference sequence). The CDR3 length is 16 residues. For the CDR3, the DNA is TGTGCCAGCAGTTTATTTTCCGGGACAGTTACATACGAGCAGTACTTC. Its protein product is CASSLFSGTVTYEQYF.

There are a few counts of this clone. The gene calls are TRBV6-6 and TRBJ2-1, with D maybe TRBD2 (6 bases). The ends were cut back, 2 bases at V and 4 bases at J, with 12 bases in the middle. Germline lookup yields CDR1 MNHNY and CDR2 SVGAGI (reference sequence). The CDR3 totals 15 residues. This CDR3 reads CASSYGGSLYNEQFF. The DNA for the CDR3 is TGTGCCAGCAGTTACGGAGGGTCATTATACAATGAGCAGTTCTTC.

This clone has only a few counts. The chain is built from TRBV19 and TRBJ2-3; the match to TRBD2 covers 10 bases. V was pared by 1 base and J by 3 bases, with 13 bases of the junction left unmatched. This CDR3 spans 19 amino acids. Germline assignment: CDR1 LNHDA and CDR2 SQIVND (reference sequence). CDR3 residues: CASSIADRASSGGTDTQYF. In DNA form, the CDR3 reads TGTGCCAGTAGTATAGCGGACAGGGCGTCTAGCGGGGGTACAGATACGCAGTATTTT.

A few counts support this clone. The chain joins TRBV27 to TRBJ2-7; 9 bases agree with TRBD1. The junction had 8 bases not matched to a gene; V was cut back by 7 bases and J by 1 base. There are 15 residues in the CDR3. CDR1 is MNHEY, CDR2 SMNVEV, per germline (reference sequence). DNA for the CDR3: TGTGCCAGCACCTTACGACAGGGGGGATCCTACGAGCAGTACTTC. It codes for CASTLRQGGSYEQYF.

This clone came up a few times. V and J are TRBV6-6 and TRBJ2-1; 10 bases are shared with TRBD2. This CDR3 is 15 amino acids long. The J segment lost 2 bases and the V segment lost 6 bases, leaving 4 bases of the junction unmatched. Germline assignment: CDR1 MNHNY and CDR2 SVGAGI (reference sequence). In DNA, the CDR3 is TGTGCCAGCAGCCCTAGCGGGGGAGCCTACAATGAGCAGTTCTTC. Translating gives CASSPSGGAYNEQFF.

The rearrangement links TRBV27 to TRBJ2-7; 8 nucleotides agree with TRBD2. V gave up 3 bases and J gave up 2 bases; unmatched junction bases: 18. Germline CDR1 and CDR2: MNHEY and SMNVEV (reference sequence). The CDR3 is made up of 19 amino acids. CDR3 in DNA: TGTGCCAGCAGTTTTTTGGGCGGGAGGACCTCAATTTACGCCTACGAGCAGTACTTC. This encodes CASSFLGGRTSIYAYEQYF.

Comments on this clone: With a much larger clone just one base away, this may be a read error. The rearrangement links TRBV30 to TRBJ1-5; D gene unclear. Per the germline V gene, CDR1 is GTSNPN and CDR2 is SVGIG (reference sequence). This CDR3 region has 13 residues. V lost 1 base to trimming and J lost 2 bases, with 6 bases between them. The CDR3 DNA reads TGTGCCTGGAGTGACTATTGCAATCAGCCCCAGCATTTT. Translation gives CAWSDYCNQPQHF.

V is TRBV15 and J is TRBJ2-1; 9 positions match TRBD2. Losses at the gene ends were 0 bases for V and 6 bases for J; bases not matched to a gene: 6. The germline V gene has CDR1 LNHNV and CDR2 YYDKDF (reference sequence). CDR3 length: 16 residues. CDR3 in DNA: TGTGCCACCAGCAGAGATTTAGGGACTAGCTCCAATGAGCAGTTCTTC. Translating gives CATSRDLGTSSNEQFF.

The chain is built from TRBV6-1 and TRBJ2-1; TRBD2 aligns across 9 bases. From germline, CDR1 is MNHNS and CDR2 SASEGT. V shed 6 bases, J shed 4 bases, and the junction held 7 bases outside the gene matches. This CDR3 contains 15 residues. The CDR3 nucleotides are TGTGCCAGCAGCCGCCTAGCGGGGCTATACAATGAGCAGTTCTTC. Translation gives CASSRLAGLYNEQFF.

This clone counts as medium-sized. V usage is TRBV2 and J usage is TRBJ1-2, with D perhaps TRBD1 (6 bases). The CDR3 has 15 amino acids. Trimming left V 7 bases short and J 8 bases short, with 23 bases between. CDR1 is SNHLY, CDR2 FYNNEI, per germline. The CDR3 sequence: CASNFAGGSIWGYTF. The CDR3 nucleotides read TGTGCCAGCAACTTCGCCGGGGGCAGTATTTGGGGCTACACCTTC.

The chain is built from TRBV7-9 and TRBJ2-5, with D unresolved. The germline V gene encodes CDR1 SEHNR and CDR2 FQNEAQ (reference sequence). The CDR3 has 15 amino acids. V gave up 5 bases and J gave up 5 bases, with 18 bases separating them. The CDR3 loop reads CASSPRTSVLETQYF. CDR3 DNA sequence: TGTGCCAGCAGCCCCAGGACGAGCGTCCTGGAGACCCAGTACTTC.

V is TRBV11-3 and J is TRBJ2-7, with TRBD2 matching over 13 bases. This CDR3 is 15 amino acids long. Germline loops: CDR1 SGHNT, CDR2 YENEEA. V trimming: 5 bases; J trimming: 2 bases; junction bases outside the gene matches: 3. CDR3 coding DNA: TGTGCCAGCAGCCTACTAGCGGGAGGGCCCTACGAGCAGTACTTC. This encodes CASSLLAGGPYEQYF.

The rearrangement joins TRBV7-3 to TRBJ2-7; tentatively, D is TRBD1 (5 bases). The germline V and J ends were trimmed by 2 bases and 0 bases, with 5 bases remaining between them. The germline CDR1 and CDR2 sequences are SGHTA and FQGTGA. The CDR3 runs to 13 residues. Here the CDR3 reads CASSLDSSYEQYF. The CDR3 DNA follows: TGTGCCAGCAGCTTAGACAGCTCCTACGAGCAGTACTTC.

This clone appeared once. One end of the junction varies from germline; a read error may be responsible. V is TRBV7-7 and J is TRBJ2-5, with D perhaps matching TRBD1 (5 bases). Per germline, CDR1 SSHAT and CDR2 FNYEAQ (reference sequence). This CDR3 has 14 amino acids. In nucleotides, the CDR3 is TGTGCTAGCAGCGCCTCAGGATCAGGGGAGACCCAGTACTTC. Translating gives CASSASGSGETQYF.

The rearrangement uses TRBV11-3 and TRBJ2-7; 8 bases are shared with TRBD1. V was clipped by 5 bases and J by 2 bases; unmatched bases: 11. CDR3 size: 16 residues. Germline CDR1 and CDR2: SGHNT and YENEEA. DNA of the CDR3: TGTGCCAGCAGCCCTACTCCGGGACAGGCGACCTACGAGCAGTACTTC. It is translated as CASSPTPGQATYEQYF. The full variable domain, completed using reference TRBV11-3 and TRBJ2-7, is EAGVVQSPRYKIIEKKQPVAFWCNPISGHNTLYWYLQNLGQGPELLIRYENEEAVDDSQLPKDRFSAERLKGVDSTLKIQPAELGDSAVYLCASSPTPGQATYEQYFGPGTRLTVT.

To note about this clone: The junction differs from germline at one of its ends, possibly a read error. V usage is TRBV6-1 and J usage is TRBJ2-1, with 8 bases that match TRBD2. CDR3 length: 16 residues. Germline V gene sequence: CDR1 MNHNS, CDR2 SASEGT. The CDR3 DNA reads TGTGCCATCAGTGAGATGGCGGGAGGCACCTACAATGAGCAGTTCTTC. This codes for CAISEMAGGTYNEQFF.

V usage is TRBV5-4 and J usage is TRBJ2-5; a possible D gene is TRBD1 (5 bases). Germline V gives CDR1 SGHNT, CDR2 YYREEE (reference sequence). The V end lost 2 bases, the J end lost 3 bases, and 8 bases lay between the germline ends. The CDR3 is made up of 13 amino acids. The CDR3 DNA reads TGTGCCAGCAGCTTCGACAGTGAAGAGACCCAGTACTTC. Protein: CASSFDSEETQYF.

This clone has only one observation. Germline is not matched at one junction end, which may reflect a read error. The rearrangement uses TRBV6-5 and TRBJ1-2; D is unclear. This CDR3 comprises 13 residues. Per germline, CDR1 MNHEY and CDR2 SVGAGI. This chain's CDR3 is CASSYSVDYGHTF. The DNA for the CDR3 is TGTGCCAGCAGTTACTCGGTAGACTATGGCCACACCTTC.

The V call is TRBV27, the J call TRBJ2-7; 11 positions match TRBD1. With 4 bases clipped from V and 7 bases from J, the junction kept 6 bases outside the gene matches. The CDR3 spans 14 residues. The germline V gene encodes CDR1 MNHEY and CDR2 SMNVEV (reference sequence). The CDR3 reads CASSSGTGGWEQYF. The CDR3 DNA follows: TGTGCCAGCAGTTCCGGGACAGGGGGATGGGAGCAGTACTTC.

A few counts support this clone. This chain uses TRBV6-6 with TRBJ2-1; TRBD2 might be the D (5 bases). V lost 7 bases to trimming and J lost 7 bases, with 17 bases between them. The CDR3 runs 14 residues. The germline V gene encodes CDR1 MNHNY and CDR2 SVGAGI (reference sequence). CDR3 residues: CASIGITGWNEQFF. DNA for the CDR3: TGTGCCAGCATTGGGATTACGGGGTGGAATGAGCAGTTCTTC.

Only a few counts were recorded for this clone. This likely came from a read error, as a far larger clone is one base away. CDR3 protein: CALSLDGSYEQYF. CDR3 sequence (DNA): TGTGCCCTCAGCCTCGACGGTTCCTACGAGCAGTACTTC. The chain employs TRBV10-3 and TRBJ2-7; D unresolved. Per germline, CDR1 ENHRY and CDR2 SYGVKD. This CDR3 has 13 residues.